Sequencing of this T cell receptor beta chain was carried out in a study of blood T cell repertoires in COVID-19. This table comes from immunoSEQ multiplex PCR, and its TCRdb copy is limited to in-frame clones, with some not included. The sample gives around 170,000 clones, approximately 74% of which show up once; 3% is in the top ten. The CDR3 loop spans 18 amino acids. Sample: peripheral blood. This receptor was taken from a woman over 75 with acute or convalescent COVID-19. The genes are TRBV21-1 and TRBJ2-5; the D segment call TRBD2 is taken from the table without a DNA check. TRBV21-1 counts as a pseudogene. Here the CDR3 DNA reads TGTGCCAGCAGCGGAATGATACCGGGACTAGCGGTACAAGAGACCCAGTACTTC. Its translation is CASSGMIPGLAVQETQYF.